This T cell receptor beta chain was sequenced for a study of T cells in Graves' hyperthyroidism and ophthalmopathy. Study-level information: Staff took peripheral blood when the initial diagnosis was made, before any treatment began.

Trimming took off 6 bases at V and 4 bases at J, with 15 bases between the two ends. The CDR3 extends over 14 amino acids. This clonotype was seen repeatedly, ten times or more. Disease duration was under 3 months in the ophthalmopathy patients, who also had a Clinical Activity Score of at least 3 and a NOSPECS grade of at least 4. Exclusion of patients followed from uncontrolled infection, other autoimmune disease, pregnancy or lactation. Based on clinical symptoms, serum thyroxine and TRAb, thyroid ultrasound and orbital computed tomography, diagnoses were reached. TCR beta CDR3 regions were amplified from RNA. The primer set for the first-round RT-PCR of the TCR CDR3 was HTBI. TCRdb itself ran the multiplex PCR reads through MiXCR, one entry per CDR3 protein. Of some 490,000 distinct CDR3 sequences listed, roughly 22% are singletons.

The source material was blood. The clonotype originates from a woman in her 70s with Graves' ophthalmopathy. The V gene is TRBV12-3 or TRBV12-4, the J gene TRBJ1-2, with D maybe TRBD1 (5 bases). The CDR3 sequence is CASSSDRTSYGYTF. The CDR3 bases are TGTGCCAGCAGCTCCGACAGAACCTCCTATGGCTACACCTTC.